Sequencing of this T cell receptor beta chain was carried out in a study of cytomegalovirus exposure and HLA in healthy donors. Study-level results: Among TCR beta chains, those listed as cytomegalovirus-associated numbered approximately 150.

Sequenced by immunoSEQ multiplex PCR; TCRdb stores in-frame clones only, minus some. The table includes 110,000 to 150,000 clones, just over 90% detected once. The V gene lost 0 bases and the J gene lost 6 bases, with 17 bases spanning the gap. CDR1 is LGHNA and CDR2 is YSLEER in the germline V gene. This CDR3 has 16 residues. From the approximately 120-subject validation cohort, which was separate from the approximately 720-subject first cohort, the donors were drawn. On this clone itself: Its antigen remains unidentified.

The TCR sequence derives from a man younger than 35 in good health and CMV-seronegative. Sequenced material: PBMCs. The chain is built from TRBV4-3 and TRBJ1-2; D may be TRBD1 (6 bases). In DNA form, the CDR3 reads TGCGCCAGCAGCCAAGATTGGGTTAGGCAGGGGAATGGCTACACCTTC. This gives the protein CASSQDWVRQGNGYTF.